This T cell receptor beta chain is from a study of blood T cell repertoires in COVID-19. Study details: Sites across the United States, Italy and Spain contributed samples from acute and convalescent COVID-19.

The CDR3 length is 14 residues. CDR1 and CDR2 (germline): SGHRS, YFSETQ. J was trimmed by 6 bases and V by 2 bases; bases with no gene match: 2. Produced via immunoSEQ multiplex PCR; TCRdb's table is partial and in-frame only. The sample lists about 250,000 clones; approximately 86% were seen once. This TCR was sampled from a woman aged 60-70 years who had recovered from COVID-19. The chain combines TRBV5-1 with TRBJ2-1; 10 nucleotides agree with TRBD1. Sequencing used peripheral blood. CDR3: CASSFGTGANEQFF. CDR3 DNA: TGCGCCAGCAGCTTTGGGACAGGGGCCAATGAGCAGTTCTTC.